Listed below are T cell receptor beta chains from one sample, sequenced in a study of blood T cell repertoires in COVID-19. Profiling relied on immunoSEQ multiplex PCR, and the TCRdb table lists in-frame clones only, not all of them. The table has some 380,000 clones, about 90% seen once. Sequenced: peripheral blood. The receptors shown here come from a man aged 18 to 29 with active or convalescent COVID-19. CDR3s include the opening cysteine and the closing phenylalanine or tryptophan. The D gene is left open where the match is weak. Clone sizes are given selectively: once, few, many, or a class where the clone is expanded.

>TRBJ1-2|TRBV4-2|-|-
TGTGCCAGCAGCCAGCTGGACCAAGGGGACTATGGCTACACCTTC
CASSQLDQGDYGYTF
>TRBJ2-1|TRBV7-3|TRBD2|-
TGTGCCAGCAGCCCCATAGCGGGGGCGAACAATGAGCAGTTCTTC
CASSPIAGANNEQFF
>TRBJ1-2|TRBV28|-|-
TGTGCCAGCAGTCTTTTGACGGGTGGCTACACCTTC
CASSLLTGGYTF
>TRBJ2-2|TRBV7-3|-|-
TGTGCCAGCAGTCGACAGAACACCGGGGAGCTGTTTTTT
CASSRQNTGELFF
>TRBJ1-2|TRBV7-8|-|-
TGTGCCAGCAGCTTATATGGACAGAGCTATGGCTACACCTTC
CASSLYGQSYGYTF
>TRBJ1-2|TRBV28|-|-
TGTGCCAGCAGTTTCATTTATGGCTACACCTTC
CASSFIYGYTF
>TRBJ1-1|TRBV11-1|-|many
TGTGCCAGCAGCCTCAGAAACATGAACACTGAAGCTTTCTTT
CASSLRNMNTEAFF
>TRBJ1-1|TRBV21-1|-|-
TGTGCCAGCAGCCCTAACCCGGGGGAACGACGACCGCGCGTGAACACTGAAGCTTTCTTT
CASSPNPGERRPRVNTEAFF
>TRBJ1-6|TRBV7-3|-|once
TGTGCCAGCAGCCTTGGAGGGGAACTCTCACCCCTCCACTTT
CASSLGGELSPLHF
>TRBJ1-5|TRBV7-8|TRBD1|once
TGTGCTAGCAGCAGCGACAGGGCTGGTGATCAGCCCCAGCATTTT
CASSSDRAGDQPQHF
>TRBJ1-2|TRBV28|-|-
TGTGCCAGCAGTTTCCCGACAGGAGGCTACACCTTC
CASSFPTGGYTF
>TRBJ2-2|TRBV6-1|TRBD1|-
TGTGCCAGCAGTGAGCCGGGACAGAATCCCGGGGAGCTGTTTTTT
CASSEPGQNPGELFF
>TRBJ1-5|TRBV7-6|-|-
TGTGCCAGCAGCTTAAAAGGGGCCGATCAGCCCCAGCATTTT
CASSLKGADQPQHF
>TRBJ1-4|TRBV18|TRBD1|-
TGTGCCAGCTCACGGGGACAGGTTATTAATGAAAAACTGTTTTTT
CASSRGQVINEKLFF
>TRBJ1-1|TRBV7-9|-|-
TGTGCCAGCAGCCCTTTCGAGCTGGAAGCTTTCTTT
CASSPFELEAFF
>TRBJ1-2|TRBV4-2|-|-
TGTGCCAGCAGCCACTACTCAGGGGTTAACTATGGCTACACCTTC
CASSHYSGVNYGYTF
>TRBJ2-2|TRBV5-1|-|-
TGCGCCAGCAGCCCGACAGGGAACACCGGGGAGCTGTTTTTT
CASSPTGNTGELFF
>TRBJ1-6|TRBV6-5|TRBD1|-
TGTGCCAGCAGTTACGAAGGACAGGGGAATTCACCCCTCCACTTT
CASSYEGQGNSPLHF
>TRBJ1-2|TRBV13|TRBD1|-
TGTGCCAGCAGCTTAGGGGGGACAGGGACGAACTATGGCTACACCTTC
CASSLGGTGTNYGYTF
>TRBJ2-2|TRBV18|TRBD1|-
TGTGCCAGCTCACCAATAATTACCGGGACAGGGGTGCCCGGGGAGCTGTTTTTT
CASSPIITGTGVPGELFF
>TRBJ1-5|TRBV24-1|-|-
TGTGCCACCAGTGACCCCCGGGTCCCCAATCAGCCCCAGCATTTT
CATSDPRVPNQPQHF
>TRBJ1-4|TRBV6-1|-|-
TGTGCCAGCAGTGAAGCAAGACGGCGGGCCGAAAAACTGTTTTTT
CASSEARRRAEKLFF
>TRBJ2-2|TRBV28|-|-
TGTGCCAGCTATCAACAGGGGAACACCGGGGAGCTGTTTTTT
CASYQQGNTGELFF
>TRBJ1-4|TRBV14|-|-
TGTGCCAGCAGCCAAGACCAGGGTTTTGCAACTAATGAAAAACTGTTTTTT
CASSQDQGFATNEKLFF
>TRBJ2-5|TRBV28|TRBD2|-
TGTGCCAGCAGTTTTGGCACCGGGACTAGCATCGAACAAGAGACCCAGTACTTC
CASSFGTGTSIEQETQYF
>TRBJ2-7|TRBV11-3|-|once
TGTGCCAGCAGCCGCGGGGCCTTATACGAGCAGTACTTC
CASSRGALYEQYF
>TRBJ1-2|TRBV6-5|-|once
TGTGCCAGCACCTTACTGGCAGGGGAGGGTGGCTACACCTTC
CASTLLAGEGGYTF
>TRBJ2-1|TRBV10-2|TRBD2|-
TGCGCCAGCAGGGGTAGCGGGAGCGCCGATGAGCAGTTCTTC
CASRGSGSADEQFF
>TRBJ2-3|TRBV4-3|-|-
TGCGCCAGCAGCCAAATGGACTACCACACAGATACGCAGTATTTT
CASSQMDYHTDTQYF
>TRBJ2-1|TRBV7-9|TRBD2|-
TGTGCCAGCAGCTTCACTAGCGGCCCGAACAATGAGCAGTTCTTC
CASSFTSGPNNEQFF
>TRBJ1-2|TRBV5-1|TRBD1|-
TGCGCCAGCAGCTTGAATGGTAGGGGACAGGGGTTATATGGCTACACCTTC
CASSLNGRGQGLYGYTF
>TRBJ1-6|TRBV4-3|-|-
TGCGCCAGCAGCCTACGATCACCGAGCTCCTATAATTCACCCCTCCACTTT
CASSLRSPSSYNSPLHF